The 21 T cell receptor beta chains reported below all come from one sample, sequenced in a study of blood T cell dynamics during melanoma immunotherapy. The table came from immunoSEQ multiplex PCR; TCRdb's copy has only in-frame clones and leaves some out. This sample yields about 11,000 clones, of which 70% to 90% are seen a single time; 5% to 6.5% belongs to the top ten. The time point: week 3, after first cycle of checkpoint inhibitor. The specimen comprised blood, sampled from a patient treated with checkpoint blockade. These receptors were taken from a human donor with melanoma.

The J gene is TRBJ2-7, the V gene TRBV18; TRBD2 agrees at 7 bases. Germline V CDR1 and CDR2: KGHSH, LQKENI. V dropped 6 bases and J dropped 2; count of bases not matched to a gene: 10. There are 15 residues in the CDR3. Written as DNA, the CDR3 is TGTGCCAGCTCCCTGGGGGGGGACCCACCCTACGAGCAGTACTTC. It encodes CASSLGGDPPYEQYF.

The rearrangement uses TRBV5-5 and TRBJ2-3; tentative D call: TRBD2 (6 bases). The CDR3 is 15 residues long. Trimming cost V 3 bases and J 5 bases, with 16 bases left between them. CDR1 is SGHKS and CDR2 is YYEKEE in the germline V gene (reference sequence). In DNA, the CDR3 is TGTGCCAGCAGCTCCCTCGGGGGAGGCGGAGATACGCAGTATTTT. Amino acid sequence: CASSSLGGGGDTQYF.

This rearrangement joins TRBV7-8 to TRBJ2-7; no reliable D call. The CDR3 sequence is 13 residues long. CDR1 SGHVS and CDR2 FQNEAQ come from the germline V gene. Deletions cut 1 base from V and 3 bases from J, with 7 bases between. CDR3 coding DNA: TGTGCCAGCAGCTTAGGGGGTCTCTACGAGCAGTACTTC. It translates to CASSLGGLYEQYF.

This chain joins TRBV10-3 and TRBJ1-1; no reliable D call. This CDR3 has 11 residues. V lost 4 bases to trimming and J lost 6 bases, with 6 bases between them. Germline CDR1 is ENHRY and CDR2 is SYGVKD. The CDR3 spells CAISAQSEAFF. The CDR3 DNA follows: TGTGCCATCAGTGCCCAGTCTGAAGCTTTCTTT.

The CDR3 nucleotides read TGTGCCAGCAGCACAACAGGGGGAACTAATGAAAAACTGTTTTTT. As protein: CASSTTGGTNEKLFF. The chain combines TRBV11-2 with TRBJ1-4; the match to TRBD1 covers 8 bases. Germline CDR1 is SGHAT and CDR2 is FQNNGV. Trimming removed 5 bases from V and 1 base from J; junction bases left unmatched: 3. CDR3 size: 15 residues.

J is TRBJ2-7 and V is TRBV30; D may be TRBD2 (5 bases). The length of the CDR3 is 11 residues. V was pared by 2 bases and J by 7 bases, with 9 bases between. CDR1 and CDR2 (germline): GTSNPN, SVGIG (reference sequence). CDR3 residues: CAWSLREEQYF. The CDR3 DNA follows: TGTGCCTGGAGTCTTCGGGAAGAGCAGTACTTC.

This clone was observed a few times. The chain joins TRBV5-6 to TRBJ1-2; maybe TRBD1 (5 bases). Germline lookup yields CDR1 SGHDT and CDR2 YYEEEE. The CDR3 runs to 15 residues. The ends were cut back, 5 bases at V and 8 bases at J, with 22 bases in the middle. The CDR3 is CASSVGTARWDGYTF. The CDR3 DNA reads as TGTGCCAGCAGTGTGGGGACGGCCCGGTGGGACGGCTACACCTTC. Variable domain in full (rest from reference TRBV5-6 and TRBJ1-2): DAGVTQSPTHLIKTRGQQVTLRCSPKSGHDTVSWYQQALGQGPQFIFQYYEEEERQRGNFPDRFSGHQFPNYSSELNVNALLLGDSALYLCASSVGTARWDGYTFGSGTRLTVV.

This chain uses TRBV11-3 with TRBJ2-3; possible D gene TRBD2, 6 bases. There are 14 residues in the CDR3. The V end lost 5 bases, the J end lost 3 bases, and 12 bases lay between the germline ends. The germline V gene encodes CDR1 SGHNT and CDR2 YENEEA. The chain's CDR3 is CASSPRGTTDTQYF. CDR3 nucleotide sequence: TGTGCCAGCAGCCCCCGGGGGACGACAGATACGCAGTATTTT. Variable domain in full (rest from reference TRBV11-3 and TRBJ2-3): EAGVVQSPRYKIIEKKQPVAFWCNPISGHNTLYWYLQNLGQGPELLIRYENEEAVDDSQLPKDRFSAERLKGVDSTLKIQPAELGDSAVYLCASSPRGTTDTQYFGPGTRLTVL.

In nucleotides, the CDR3 is TGTGCCAGCAGCGTAGTACAGGGGGCTGACGGGGAGCTGTTTTTT. This codes for CASSVVQGADGELFF. This chain uses TRBV9 with TRBJ2-2; 9 bases are a match to TRBD1. CDR1 is SGDLS and CDR2 is YYNGEE in the germline V gene. With V trimmed by 0 bases and J by 7 bases, 4 bases remained unmatched. This CDR3 has 15 residues.

The rearrangement links TRBV18 to TRBJ2-1; 8 bases fit TRBD2. After removal of 3 bases from V and 2 bases from J, the junction contained 3 bases not matched to a gene. The CDR3 has 15 residues. CDR1 is KGHSH and CDR2 is LQKENI in the germline V gene. CDR3 in amino acids: CASSPAGGPYNEQFF. CDR3 nucleotides: TGTGCCAGCTCACCTGCGGGGGGCCCCTACAATGAGCAGTTCTTC.

The J gene is TRBJ2-5, the V gene TRBV7-3; D is ambiguous. This CDR3 has 15 residues. V was pared by 2 bases and J by 0 bases, with 10 bases between. The germline V gene encodes CDR1 SGHTA and CDR2 FQGTGA. CDR3 sequence reads: CASSLSRTNQETQYF. The CDR3 region has the DNA TGTGCCAGCAGCTTATCGAGGACGAACCAAGAGACCCAGTACTTC.

The chain couples TRBV7-3 to TRBJ2-2, with TRBD1 identical over 7 bases. The CDR3 sequence is 13 residues long. Trimming cost V 5 bases and J 6 bases; bases outside gene matches: 3. CDR1 SGHTA and CDR2 FQGTGA come from the germline V gene. The CDR3 reads CASSPGQAGELFF. DNA for the CDR3: TGTGCCAGCAGCCCCGGACAGGCCGGGGAGCTGTTTTTT.

The J gene is TRBJ1-1, the V gene TRBV5-4; D gene uncertain. The ends were cut back, 0 bases at V and 0 bases at J, with 12 bases in the middle. This CDR3 comprises 16 residues. The germline V gene has CDR1 SGHNT and CDR2 YYREEE (reference sequence). Written as DNA, the CDR3 is TGTGCCAGCAGCTTGGCCAGAGGAGGACTGAACACTGAAGCTTTCTTT. As protein: CASSLARGGLNTEAFF.

CDR3 sequence: CASSEASNYGYTF. CDR3 in DNA: TGTGCCAGCAGTGAAGCATCGAACTATGGCTACACCTTC. The V call is TRBV2, the J call TRBJ1-2; D is unresolved. The CDR3 spans 13 residues. Germline loops: CDR1 SNHLY, CDR2 FYNNEI. V gave up 0 bases and J gave up 2 bases, with 4 bases separating them.

V usage is TRBV5-1 and J usage is TRBJ1-6; TRBD1 agrees at 7 bases. The CDR3 totals 18 residues. Germline CDR1 reads SGHRS; CDR2 reads YFSETQ. With V trimmed by 6 bases and J by 0 bases, 12 bases remained unmatched. This chain's CDR3 is CASTLTGPPGSYNSPLHF. CDR3 coding DNA: TGCGCCAGCACCCTGACAGGGCCCCCGGGCTCCTATAATTCACCCCTCCACTTT.

J is TRBJ2-2 and V is TRBV6-6, with D perhaps being TRBD1 or TRBD2 (7 bases each). Trimming removed 4 bases from V and 2 bases from J, with 11 bases in between. Germline CDR1 MNHNY, CDR2 SVGAGI (reference sequence). There are 15 residues in the CDR3. CDR3 loop: CASSSGGLNTGELFF. As DNA, the CDR3 is TGTGCCAGCAGTTCAGGGGGACTAAACACCGGGGAGCTGTTTTTT.

This clone appeared once. CDR3 protein: CASSDPWHPGTDTQYF. CDR3 DNA sequence: TGTGCCAGCAGCGATCCGTGGCATCCTGGCACAGATACGCAGTATTTT. The chain carries TRBV27 and TRBJ2-3; no clear D. The CDR3 runs 16 residues. From germline, CDR1 is MNHEY and CDR2 SMNVEV (reference sequence). V was cut by 6 bases and J by 1 base, with 17 bases left in between.

The genes are TRBV13 and TRBJ2-7, with 9 bases lining up with TRBD1. The CDR3 contains 16 residues. Germline CDR1 PRHDT, CDR2 FYEKMQ (reference sequence). Trimming took 5 bases from V and 4 from J; bases not matched to a gene: 12. The CDR3 coding sequence is TGTGCCAGCAGCCGATCTGGTGGGACAGGGTTGTACGAGCAGTACTTC. It codes for CASSRSGGTGLYEQYF.

With regard to this clone: The junction and the germline gene differ at one end; a read error may be behind it. This chain links TRBV7-9 with TRBJ1-1; possibly TRBD1 for D (5 bases). The length of the CDR3 is 15 residues. From germline, CDR1 is SEHNR and CDR2 FQNEAQ (reference sequence). CDR3 nucleotide sequence: TGTGCCAGCAGCTTAGCGGATAGACAGAACCCTGAAGCTTTCTTT. This encodes CASSLADRQNPEAFF.

This chain links TRBV10-2 with TRBJ2-3; D ambiguous. Germline assignment: CDR1 WSHSY and CDR2 SAAADI. V was clipped by 8 bases and J by 0 bases, with 6 bases between them. The CDR3 sequence is 12 residues long. This chain's CDR3 is CASGESTDTQYF. DNA of the CDR3: TGCGCCAGCGGGGAAAGCACAGATACGCAGTATTTT.

The CDR3 nucleotides read TGTGCCAGCATCGGAACAGGGGATCAGCCCCAGCATTTT. This codes for CASIGTGDQPQHF. The V gene is TRBV28, the J gene TRBJ1-5; 7 bases are a match to TRBD1. The germline gives CDR1 MDHEN, CDR2 SYDVKM. Unmatched junction bases numbered 5, after V lost 7 bases and J lost 5 bases. This CDR3 is built from 13 residues. Using reference TRBV28 and TRBJ1-5 for the parts outside the CDR3, the full variable domain is DVKVTQSSRYLVKRTGEKVFLECVQDMDHENMFWYRQDPGLGLRLIYFSYDVKMKEKGDIPEGYSVSREKKERFSLILESASTNQTSMYLCASIGTGDQPQHFGDGTRLSIL.